This TCR beta chain was identified during a study of OX40 agonist ivuxolimab in advanced cancers. Profiled with immunoSEQ multiplex PCR; TCRdb holds only in-frame clones, not every one. The data hold approximately 70,000 clones, with around 90% observed a single time. As regards this clone: Its antigen is not identified.

Study-level points and caveats: Low normalized clonal expansion also occurred in some nonresponding patients. At 0.1 to 3.0 mg/kg and by week 6, clonal expansion occurred in CD4+ and CD8+ blood T cells.

The germline V gene encodes CDR1 SGHNT and CDR2 YYREEE (reference sequence). The CDR3 extends over 17 amino acids. V shed 0 bases and J shed 2 bases, with 15 bases lying between them. Blood samples were obtained at baseline, cycle 4 day 1, and cycle 7 day 1. This receptor was obtained from an adult with an advanced solid tumor such as melanoma, head and neck, liver or kidney cancer. The chain employs TRBV5-4 and TRBJ2-1; either TRBD1 or TRBD2 may supply D (5 bases each). The specimen was CD4+ or CD8+ T cells sorted from blood, collected in a trial of the OX40 agonist ivuxolimab. The CDR3 reads CASSLVGTSWAYNEQFF. The CDR3 coding sequence is TGTGCCAGCAGCTTGGTAGGGACGAGCTGGGCCTACAATGAGCAGTTCTTC.